The clone carrying this T cell receptor (beta chain) has ten or more counts. The antigen is undetermined. These data come from a study of response to subunit inactivated influenza vaccine. Study findings and constraints: Authors suggested seasonal influenza vaccinations each recruit few new T cells.

The CDR3 spans 16 residues. Germline CDR1 reads MNHEY; CDR2 reads SVGAGI. Deletions cut 0 bases from V and 0 bases from J, with 9 bases between. One entry per CDR3 protein, called by TCRdb with MiXCR from the RT-PCR reads. The table lists some 500,000 distinct CDR3 sequences, approximately 12% of them singletons. The TCR originated in a man aged 50 or older who received an inactivated influenza vaccine. Material: PBMCs from blood, obtained roughly 47 days after vaccination. The genes are TRBV6-5 and TRBJ2-4, with D maybe TRBD1 (5 bases). CDR3 amino acids: CASSYSVQGAKNIQYF. DNA of the CDR3: TGTGCCAGCAGTTACTCGGTTCAGGGAGCCAAAAACATTCAGTACTTC.